A selection of T cell receptor beta chains follows, all from one sample in a study of identical twins. From the 5' RACE reads, TCRdb called clonotypes with MiXCR, one entry per CDR3 protein. Counted here are some 500,000 distinct CDR3 sequences, just under 10% occurring once; the ten biggest clones make up more than 2.5%. The sample was also linked to a second study, of yellow fever vaccine responses in identical twins.

What was sequenced was PBMCs. The receptor set was obtained from a woman aged 18 to 35 in good health. CDR3s include the opening cysteine and the closing phenylalanine or tryptophan. A D gene is named only where the DNA matches it firmly. Rows give clone size only sometimes, using once, few, many, or a class for an expanded clone.

.	.	TRBV25-1	TRBJ2-3	CASSDVGGFDHTQYF	TGTGCCAGCAGTGATGTAGGGGGGTTCGATCATACGCAGTATTTT
many	.	TRBV12-3/TRBV12-4	TRBJ2-1	CASTHFSNEQFF	TGTGCCAGCACCCACTTCTCCAATGAGCAGTTCTTC
many	.	TRBV10-3	TRBJ2-3	CAISDWANTDTQYF	TGTGCCATCAGTGATTGGGCCAACACAGATACGCAGTATTTT
few	.	TRBV11-2	TRBJ2-7	CASSLVAGADRPLGEQYF	TGTGCCAGCAGCTTAGTGGCGGGGGCGGATAGGCCTTTGGGCGAGCAGTACTTC
few	.	TRBV7-2	TRBJ2-7	CASSLYGRVQYF	TGTGCCAGCAGCTTATACGGCCGGGTGCAGTACTTC
.	.	TRBV7-8	TRBJ2-3	CASSLAGVGYGTDTQYF	TGTGCCAGCAGCTTAGCTGGGGTCGGATATGGCACAGATACGCAGTATTTT
.	.	TRBV3-1	TRBJ2-7	CASTFSDRPYEQYF	TGTGCCAGCACCTTTTCAGACAGACCCTACGAGCAGTACTTC
.	.	TRBV5-1	TRBJ1-2	CASSLTTLHNYGYTF	TGCGCCAGCAGCTTGACGACGTTGCATAACTATGGCTACACCTTC
many	TRBD1	TRBV7-9	TRBJ1-2	CASSPLGQNYGYTF	TGTGCCAGCAGCCCGTTGGGACAGAACTATGGCTACACCTTC
many	.	TRBV4-2	TRBJ2-3	CASSQEASAGPDTQYF	TGTGCCAGCAGCCAAGAAGCTAGCGCGGGCCCAGATACGCAGTATTTT
.	TRBD2	TRBV25-1	TRBJ2-1	CASSAPGLAGTRRFF	TGTGCCAGCAGTGCGCCGGGACTAGCGGGTACCAGAAGGTTCTTC
.	.	TRBV5-1	TRBJ2-5	CASSFSLAEETQYF	TGCGCCAGCAGCTTTTCACTAGCTGAGGAGACCCAGTACTTC
few	.	TRBV12-3/TRBV12-4	TRBJ2-1	CASSLPLVANEQFF	TGTGCCAGCAGTTTGCCGTTAGTGGCAAATGAGCAGTTCTTC
.	.	TRBV29-1	TRBJ2-2	CSVDLRDTGELFF	TGCAGCGTTGATCTGAGGGACACCGGGGAGCTGTTTTTT